The 28 T cell receptor beta chains reported below all come from one sample, sequenced in a study of blood T cell repertoires in COVID-19. Sequenced by immunoSEQ multiplex PCR; TCRdb stores in-frame clones only, minus some. The sample gives 39,000 or so clones, about four fifths of which show up once; about 9% is in the top ten. Sequencing used peripheral blood. The source of these receptors is a man aged 55 to 69 in a cohort sampled during active COVID-19.

The table lists this clone with a few counts. This CDR3 is CASSIQGSTEAFF. The CDR3 DNA is TGTGCCAGCAGCATTCAGGGGTCCACTGAAGCTTTCTTT. The chain combines TRBV11-3 with TRBJ1-1; TRBD1 is a possible D gene (6 bases). V shed 5 bases and J shed 4 bases, with 11 bases lying between them. This CDR3 region has 13 residues. Germline CDR1 is SGHNT and CDR2 is YENEEA.

Only a few counts were recorded for this clone. The chain carries TRBV6-4 and TRBJ2-5; the D gene is possibly TRBD2 (5 bases). Germline CDR1 and CDR2: MRHNA and SNTAGT. Trimming shortened V by 8 bases and J by 5 bases, and 15 bases separated the two germline ends. The CDR3 spans 13 residues. The CDR3 loop is CASGGRDGETQYF. The DNA for the CDR3 is TGTGCCAGCGGAGGACGGGATGGGGAGACCCAGTACTTC.

The chain employs TRBV19 and TRBJ2-7, with TRBD1 identical over 9 bases. Germline V gene sequence: CDR1 LNHDA, CDR2 SQIVND (reference sequence). This CDR3 comprises 15 residues. Trimming took 1 base from V and 0 from J; bases not matched to a gene: 1. Here the CDR3 reads CASSIGTGVSYEQYF. CDR3 DNA sequence: TGTGCCAGTAGTATAGGGACAGGGGTCTCCTACGAGCAGTACTTC.

The chain recombines TRBV6-6 with TRBJ1-5; 10 nucleotides agree with TRBD1. The CDR3 extends over 16 amino acids. V lost 4 bases to trimming and J lost 3 bases; unmatched junction nucleotides: 6. Looked up from germline, CDR1 is MNHNY and CDR2 is SVGAGI (reference sequence). This CDR3 reads CASSLRQGAPNQPQHF. CDR3 sequence (DNA): TGTGCCAGCAGTTTGAGACAGGGGGCTCCCAATCAGCCCCAGCATTTT.

The rearrangement uses TRBV25-1 and TRBJ1-2; D remains ambiguous. The CDR3 loop spans 14 amino acids. The germline CDR1 and CDR2 sequences are MGHDK and SYGVNS. Trimming shortened V by 3 bases and J by 4 bases, and 12 bases separated the two germline ends. The DNA for the CDR3 is TGTGCCAGCAGTGACGGCTTATCGGGCTATGGCTACACCTTC. Amino acids: CASSDGLSGYGYTF.

The CDR3 is CASSQSGTGSTEAFF. In DNA, the CDR3 is TGTGCCAGCAGCCAATCCGGGACAGGGTCCACTGAAGCTTTCTTT. The chain combines TRBV16 with TRBJ1-1; TRBD1 matches 9 bases. The CDR3 is made up of 15 amino acids. Germline V CDR1 and CDR2: KGHSY, FQNENV. With V trimmed by 0 bases and J by 4 bases, 3 bases remained unmatched.

The V gene is TRBV18, the J gene TRBJ2-5; a possible D gene is TRBD1 (6 bases). V lost 5 bases to trimming and J lost 0 bases, with 7 bases between them. This CDR3 is built from 13 residues. The germline CDR1 and CDR2 sequences are KGHSH and LQKENI. CDR3 loop: CASSAGDQETQYF. The DNA for the CDR3 is TGTGCCAGCTCAGCAGGGGACCAAGAGACCCAGTACTTC.

This sequence joins TRBV11-3 and TRBJ1-2, with TRBD1 matching 11 bases. V shed 5 bases, J shed 11 bases, and the junction held 7 bases outside the gene matches. The CDR3 sequence is 13 residues long. Germline CDR1 SGHNT, CDR2 YENEEA. The CDR3 is CASSAKDRGRYTF. CDR3 coding DNA: TGTGCCAGCAGCGCAAAGGACAGGGGGCGGTACACCTTC.

V usage is TRBV11-3 and J usage is TRBJ2-1; perhaps TRBD1 as D (6 bases). V was shortened by 1 base and J by 9 bases, with 13 bases between the two germline ends. This CDR3 spans 14 amino acids. Germline-derived CDR1 and CDR2 are SGHNT and YENEEA. CDR3 region: CASSLAGTLGEQFF. In DNA, the CDR3 is TGTGCCAGCAGCTTAGCTGGGACACTGGGTGAGCAGTTCTTC.

This chain links TRBV10-3 with TRBJ2-3; 9 nucleotides match TRBD1. The CDR3 has 12 residues. The V and J ends lost 6 bases and 14 bases, in that order; junction bases with no gene match: 9. Per the germline V gene, CDR1 is ENHRY and CDR2 is SYGVKD. The CDR3 sequence: CAIRPTGGRAYF. In nucleotides, the CDR3 is TGTGCCATCAGGCCAACAGGGGGCCGTGCGTATTTT.

This chain joins TRBV7-3 and TRBJ2-1; TRBD2 matches at 10 bases. The V gene end was trimmed by 5 bases and the J gene end by 4 bases; junction bases not matched to a gene: 11. The CDR3 has 17 amino acids. Germline V gene sequence: CDR1 SGHTA, CDR2 FQGTGA. CDR3 sequence: CASSKGAVAGGYNEQFF. CDR3 in DNA: TGTGCCAGCAGCAAGGGGGCGGTAGCGGGAGGTTACAATGAGCAGTTCTTC.

The table lists this clone with a count of one. V gene TRBV28 combines with J gene TRBJ1-5; no firm D call. There are 13 residues in the CDR3. Germline-derived CDR1 and CDR2 are MDHEN and SYDVKM. The V end was cut by 2 bases, the J end by 6 bases, with 8 bases between. The CDR3 loop is CASSLVNSQPQHF. Here the CDR3 DNA reads TGTGCCAGCAGTTTAGTTAACAGTCAGCCCCAGCATTTT.

The chain couples TRBV5-6 to TRBJ1-3; D remains unclear. This CDR3 contains 14 residues. Trimming stripped 6 bases from V and 7 bases from J, with 17 bases between. Germline V gene lookup returns CDR1 SGHDT and CDR2 YYEEEE. CDR3 sequence (DNA): TGTGCCAGCACCCTTTTGTCGGGCGGGAACACCATATATTTT. This gives the protein CASTLLSGGNTIYF.

Only one count was recorded for this clone. The chain uses TRBV2 and TRBJ2-3, with D maybe TRBD2 (6 bases). The CDR3 contains 17 residues. CDR1 SNHLY and CDR2 FYNNEI come from the germline V gene. Trimming shortened V by 3 bases and J by 0 bases, and 16 bases separated the two germline ends. The CDR3 DNA reads as TGTGCCAGCAGTGAGGGGGACTTGTTTTCTAGCACAGATACGCAGTATTTT. Its translation: CASSEGDLFSSTDTQYF.

The J gene is TRBJ2-7, the V gene TRBV3-1 (or the pseudogene TRBV3-2); D is possibly TRBD2 (5 bases). Trimming removed 3 bases from V and 3 bases from J, with 9 bases in between. CDR3 length: 13 residues. Germline V gives CDR1 LGHDT, CDR2 YNNKEL (reference sequence). The CDR3 loop reads CASSHGLLYEQYF. CDR3 DNA: TGTGCCAGCAGCCATGGACTCCTCTACGAGCAGTACTTC.

Details on this clone: This CDR3 is also generated by other DNA sequences in the sample. The chain couples TRBV2 to TRBJ2-7; 7 bases fit TRBD2. CDR1 is SNHLY, CDR2 FYNNEI, per germline. The length of the CDR3 is 11 residues. V lost 6 bases and J lost 4; bases outside the gene matches: 0. The DNA for the CDR3 is TGTGCCAGCAGGGGGGGGTACGAGCAGTACTTC. It yields the protein CASRGGYEQYF. Full variable domain (missing parts from reference TRBV2 and TRBJ2-7): EPEVTQTPSHQVTQMGQEVILRCVPISNHLYFYWYRQILGQKVEFLVSFYNNEISEKSEIFDDQFSVERPDGSNFTLKIRSTKLEDSAMYFCASRGGYEQYFGPGTRLTVT.

The chain couples TRBV27 to TRBJ2-1; D call uncertain. Trimming took 3 bases from V and 0 from J, leaving 9 bases between them. The CDR3 totals 15 residues. Germline CDR1 MNHEY, CDR2 SMNVEV (reference sequence). The CDR3 here is CASSFSSVSYNEQFF. CDR3 nucleotide sequence: TGTGCCAGCAGTTTCTCCAGCGTCTCCTACAATGAGCAGTTCTTC.

Here the CDR3 DNA reads TGTGCCAGCAGCTTAGGCCTAGCGGGAGGGGGGTTCTTC. Translated: CASSLGLAGGGFF. The chain couples TRBV7-2 to TRBJ2-1; 12 nucleotides match TRBD2. Germline CDR1 SGHTA, CDR2 FQGNSA. The V gene end was trimmed by 1 base and the J gene end by 15 bases; junction bases not matched to a gene: 4. CDR3 length equals 13 residues.

The chain combines TRBV28 with TRBJ2-7; 9 bases line up with TRBD2. The V gene end was trimmed by 6 bases and the J gene end by 7 bases; junction bases not matched to a gene: 13. There are 15 residues in the CDR3. Germline V gene data show CDR1 as MDHEN and CDR2 as SYDVKM. The CDR3 bases are TGTGCCAGCAGCCGAGGGGGCTCCGGACTAGCGGAGCAGTACTTC. Its protein is CASSRGGSGLAEQYF.

The genes are TRBV6-5 and TRBJ2-7; 8 bases align to TRBD1. Germline CDR1 reads MNHEY; CDR2 reads SVGAGI. The CDR3 runs to 12 residues. V was pared by 8 bases and J by 2 bases, with 2 bases of the junction left unmatched. The CDR3 loop reads CASRTGTYEQYF. DNA of the CDR3: TGTGCCAGCCGGACAGGGACCTACGAGCAGTACTTC.

This rearrangement joins TRBV5-1 to TRBJ1-3; weak D call: TRBD1 (6 bases). CDR3 length: 14 amino acids. Germline assignment: CDR1 SGHRS and CDR2 YFSETQ. V gave up 4 bases and J gave up 4 bases, with 12 bases separating them. CDR3 DNA: TGCGCCAGCAGCCCCGGGGGGCCGGGAAACACCATATATTTT. It codes for CASSPGGPGNTIYF.

By share, this clone counts as medium-sized. The chain uses TRBV12-3 or TRBV12-4 and TRBJ2-1; no clear D. V dropped 3 bases and J dropped 8 bases, with 8 bases sitting between them. The CDR3 extends over 12 amino acids. As DNA, the CDR3 is TGTGCCAGCAGTTTCCCCGTCGATGAGCAGTTCTTC. It translates to CASSFPVDEQFF.

V usage is TRBV5-6 and J usage is TRBJ2-7; possibly TRBD1 for D (5 bases). Per germline, CDR1 SGHDT and CDR2 YYEEEE. V gave up 2 bases and J gave up 6 bases, with 9 bases separating them. The CDR3 is made up of 12 amino acids. CDR3 residues: CASSLGVGEQYF. CDR3 DNA: TGTGCCAGCAGCTTAGGGGTGGGCGAGCAGTACTTC.

The V call is TRBV7-9, the J call TRBJ2-1, with D possibly matching TRBD2 (6 bases). Germline CDR1 is SEHNR and CDR2 is FQNEAQ (reference sequence). Between the trimmed V and J ends, which lost 4 bases and 7 bases, there was a span of 20 bases. The CDR3 spans 16 residues. The CDR3 region is CASSSGVGGLRNEQFF. As DNA, the CDR3 is TGTGCCAGCAGCTCTGGCGTGGGTGGACTAAGGAATGAGCAGTTCTTC.

This chain joins TRBV3-1 (or the pseudogene TRBV3-2) and TRBJ1-1; TRBD1 matches at 8 bases. J lost 3 bases, V lost 4 bases, and 4 bases had no gene match. CDR3 length equals 14 residues. The germline gives CDR1 LGHDT, CDR2 YNNKEL (reference sequence). CDR3 bases: TGTGCCAGCAGCCCGCAGGGGGCCGACACTGAAGCTTTCTTT. Translating gives CASSPQGADTEAFF.

A remark on this clone: This specimen includes other DNA sequences encoding the same CDR3. The chain has TRBV24-1 and TRBJ1-4, with a tentative D call TRBD1 (5 bases). The V end was cut by 4 bases, the J end by 8 bases, with 16 bases between. CDR3 length equals 15 residues. The germline V gene encodes CDR1 KGHDR and CDR2 SFDVKD. The CDR3 DNA reads TGTGCCACCAGTGACTCCGGGACTGGCGGAGAAAAACTGTTTTTT. It translates to CATSDSGTGGEKLFF.

The chain combines TRBV5-1 with TRBJ1-2; D unclear. The CDR3 has 13 residues. CDR1 is SGHRS, CDR2 YFSETQ, per germline. Trimming took 2 bases from V and 5 from J, leaving 10 bases between them. The CDR3 protein is CASSLGGDYGYTF. As DNA, the CDR3 is TGCGCCAGCAGCTTAGGCGGAGATTATGGCTACACCTTC.

The gene calls are TRBV6-5 and TRBJ1-1; 10 bases are a match to TRBD1. With 10 bases clipped from V and 11 bases from J, the junction kept 10 bases outside the gene matches. The CDR3 sequence is 12 residues long. Germline CDR1 MNHEY, CDR2 SVGAGI. The CDR3, as DNA: TGTGCCACACCACCGGGACAGGGGAAGGCTTTCTTT. This sequence encodes CATPPGQGKAFF.